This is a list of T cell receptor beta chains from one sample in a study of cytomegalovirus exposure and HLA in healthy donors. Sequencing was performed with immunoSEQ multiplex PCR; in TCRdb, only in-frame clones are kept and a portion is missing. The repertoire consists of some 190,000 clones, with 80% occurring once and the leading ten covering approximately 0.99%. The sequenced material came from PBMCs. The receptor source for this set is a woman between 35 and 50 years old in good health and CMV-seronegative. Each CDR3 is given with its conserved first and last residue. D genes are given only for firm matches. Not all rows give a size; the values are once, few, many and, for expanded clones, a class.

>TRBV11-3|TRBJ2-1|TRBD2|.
TGTGCCAGCAGCGTCACCGGGACTAAGAATGAGCAGTTCTTC
CASSVTGTKNEQFF
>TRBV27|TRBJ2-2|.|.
TGTGCCAGCAGTTTGTTAGGGAAGGGGGTGGCCGGGGAGCTGTTTTTT
CASSLLGKGVAGELFF
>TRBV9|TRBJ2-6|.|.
TGTGCCAGCAGCGTAGCAGGTCGCAATTACGGGGCCAACGTCCTGACTTTC
CASSVAGRNYGANVLTF
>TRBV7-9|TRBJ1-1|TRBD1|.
TGTTCCAGCAGCTTAGGGGACAGGGGTTTCACTGAAGCTTTCTTT
CSSSLGDRGFTEAFF
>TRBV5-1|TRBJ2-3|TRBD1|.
TGCGCCAGCAGCCACGGACAGGGCACAGATACGCAGTATTTT
CASSHGQGTDTQYF
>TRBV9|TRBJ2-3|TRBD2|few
TGTGCCAGCAGTAGGGAGGGTGGTGGTGGCACAGATACGCAGTATTTT
CASSREGGGGTDTQYF
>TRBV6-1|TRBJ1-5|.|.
TGTGCCAGCAAAGGGGTTTTGGGCAATCAGCCCCAGCATTTT
CASKGVLGNQPQHF
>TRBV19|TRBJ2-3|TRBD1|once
TGTGCCGCCTCCGGGACAGGAGGGACAGATACGCAGTATTTT
CAASGTGGTDTQYF
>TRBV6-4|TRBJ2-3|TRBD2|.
TGTGCCAGCAGCGTCACTAGCGGGAGCACAGATACGCAGTATTTT
CASSVTSGSTDTQYF
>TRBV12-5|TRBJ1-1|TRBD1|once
TGTGCTAGTGGTTTAGAACAGGGGAACGCTGAAGCTTTCTTT
CASGLEQGNAEAFF
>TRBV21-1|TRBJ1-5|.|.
TGTGCCAGCAGCAAAGCTCACGGGACAGGGGGGATACAGCCCCAGCATTTT
CASSKAHGTGGIQPQHF
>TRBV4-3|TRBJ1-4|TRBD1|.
TGCGCCAGCAGCCCGACAGGGGGACGTGAAAAACTGTTTTTT
CASSPTGGREKLFF
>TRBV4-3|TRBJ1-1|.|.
TGCGCCAGCAGCCAAGTATGGGGGGGGGAGAAGAACACTGAAGCTTTCTTT
CASSQVWGGEKNTEAFF
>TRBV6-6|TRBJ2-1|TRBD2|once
TGTGCCAGCAGTTCCACGGCGGGAGCCTACAATGAGCAGTTCTTC
CASSSTAGAYNEQFF
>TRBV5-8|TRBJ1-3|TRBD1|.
TGTGCCAGCAGCCTGACAGGGGGCGCCTCCTCTGGAAACACCATATATTTT
CASSLTGGASSGNTIYF
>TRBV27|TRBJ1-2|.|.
TGTGCCAGCAGTCCGCGGCAGGGCTATGGCTACACCTTC
CASSPRQGYGYTF
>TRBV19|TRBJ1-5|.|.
TGTGCCAGTAGCCCCCAACTGATTAGCAATCAGCCCCAGCATTTT
CASSPQLISNQPQHF
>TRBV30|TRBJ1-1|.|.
TGTGCCTGGAGTTTCGGATTGGGCGCCCCGGCTTTCTTT
CAWSFGLGAPAFF
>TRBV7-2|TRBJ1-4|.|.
TGTGCCAGCAGCTTTCTGACTAATGAAAAACTGTTTTTT
CASSFLTNEKLFF
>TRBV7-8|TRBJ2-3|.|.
TGTGCCAGCAGCTCAGGCCTCCTCAGACTAGATGTTGGCACAGATACGCAGTATTTT
CASSSGLLRLDVGTDTQYF
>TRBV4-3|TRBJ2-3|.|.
TGCGCCAGCAGCCAACCGGGCACAGATACGCAGTATTTT
CASSQPGTDTQYF
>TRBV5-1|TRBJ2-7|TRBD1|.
TGCGCCAGCAGCCCGAGACAGGGAAGTGTCTACGAGCAGTACTTC
CASSPRQGSVYEQYF
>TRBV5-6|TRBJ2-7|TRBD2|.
TGTGCCAGCAGCTTCTTGTCGGGAGGGCCGGGCGAGCAGTACTTC
CASSFLSGGPGEQYF
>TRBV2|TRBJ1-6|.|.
TGTGCCAGCAGTCTCGGGGAGTCTTATAATTCACCCCTCCACTTT
CASSLGESYNSPLHF